This TCR beta chain was recovered during a study of cytomegalovirus exposure and HLA in healthy donors. Study summary: There were fewer than 130 million unique TCR beta sequences, drawn from approximately 180 million T cells, in an earlier analysis. General study results and limits: Beyond CMV serostatus, there was no information to go on about immune exposure. Per a later analysis, HLA-associated TCR beta chains showed more clonal expansion than other, equally common TCR beta chains.

Germline V gene data show CDR1 as SNHLY and CDR2 as FYNNEI. V lost 6 bases to trimming and J lost 4 bases, with 13 bases between them. CDR3 size: 14 residues. Healthy bone marrow donors made up the donors. With 60 Vbeta and 13 Jbeta primers, the PCR was carried out. Data came from immunoSEQ multiplex PCR; TCRdb stores just in-frame clones and leaves some out. The data show about 94,000 clones, with roughly 86% seen just once and 10% to 13% held by the top ten. With respect to this clone: Its specificity is unknown.

This sequence originates from a human donor in good health. This rearrangement joins TRBV2 to TRBJ1-3; D not certain. Sequenced sample: PBMCs. The CDR3 region has the DNA TGTGCCAGCAGCCCGCGAGTTACCGGAAACACCATATATTTT. This codes for CASSPRVTGNTIYF.